Listed below are T cell receptor beta chains from one sample, sequenced in a study of T-cell memory formation after mild COVID-19. One entry per CDR3 protein, called by TCRdb with MiXCR from the 5' RACE reads. The sample records 190,000 or so distinct CDR3 sequences, around 21% being singletons. The specimen was PBMCs or a T cell subset sorted from them (not recorded which). These receptors originate from an adult woman who had mild COVID-19 (a few samples of this study predate the infection). Cell type and time point are not known. Both conserved end residues are part of each CDR3. The D gene is left open where the match is weak. Expanded clones get a size class; other rows say once, few or many, or leave the size out.

>TRBV3-1|TRBD2|20|-|TRBJ2-1
CASSQDRRGGLLLSYNEQFF
TGTGCCAGCAGCCAAGATCGTCGGGGGGGCCTTTTATTATCCTACAATGAGCAGTTCTTC
>TRBV3-1|-|15|-|TRBJ2-2
CASSLNRENTGELFF
TGTGCCAGCAGTCTTAACAGGGAAAACACCGGGGAGCTGTTTTTT
>TRBV20-1|TRBD1|14|few|TRBJ1-2
CSARHRGLDYGYTF
TGCAGTGCTAGACACAGGGGGCTTGATTATGGCTACACCTTC
>TRBV15|TRBD1|14|-|TRBJ2-1
CATSWDQGASEQFF
TGTGCCACCAGCTGGGACCAGGGGGCCAGTGAGCAGTTCTTC
>TRBV3-1|-|13|-|TRBJ1-2
CASSHPTGGGYTF
TGTGCCAGCAGCCACCCGACAGGCGGCGGCTACACCTTC
>TRBV4-2|-|16|-|TRBJ2-3
CASSQDPGSAGDTQYF
TGTGCCAGCAGCCAAGATCCCGGATCAGCAGGGGATACGCAGTATTTT
>TRBV20-1|-|18|-|TRBJ1-5
CSARDRGIGTGSGQPQHF
TGCAGTGCTAGAGATAGGGGAATTGGGACGGGGTCGGGGCAGCCCCAGCATTTT
>TRBV7-3|TRBD1|15|-|TRBJ2-1
CASSLRGGQVNEQFF
TGTGCCAGCAGCTTAAGAGGCGGACAGGTCAATGAGCAGTTCTTC
>TRBV2|TRBD1|16|-|TRBJ1-1
CASSDEGAWRSTEAFF
TGTGCCAGCAGTGATGAGGGGGCATGGAGGAGCACTGAAGCTTTCTTT
>TRBV28|-|12|-|TRBJ2-7
CARSSVGVEQYF
TGTGCCAGAAGTTCAGTCGGAGTGGAGCAGTACTTC
>TRBV4-1|-|14|-|TRBJ1-1
CASSLGPGVTEDFF
TGCGCCAGCAGCCTAGGACCAGGGGTTACTGAAGATTTCTTT
>TRBV5-5|-|14|few|TRBJ2-1
CASSWVERSGEQFF
TGTGCCAGCAGCTGGGTTGAGAGGTCGGGTGAGCAGTTCTTC
>TRBV15|-|15|-|TRBJ2-6
CATSRDRAGANVLTF
TGTGCCACCAGCAGAGATCGGGCTGGGGCCAACGTCCTGACTTTC
>TRBV9|-|15|once|TRBJ1-4
CASSVEGATNEKLFF
TGTGCCAGCAGCGTAGAAGGGGCAACTAATGAAAAACTGTTTTTT
>TRBV15|-|15|few|TRBJ2-6
CATSPGASGANVLTF
TGTGCCACCAGTCCGGGGGCGTCCGGGGCCAACGTCCTGACTTTC
>TRBV7-8|TRBD1|14|-|TRBJ2-3
CASSFTGATDTQYF
TGTGCCAGCAGCTTTACAGGGGCGACAGATACGCAGTATTTT
>TRBV12-3/TRBV12-4|TRBD2|17|-|TRBJ2-1
CASIAWTSGKGHNEQFF
TGTGCCAGCATCGCGTGGACTAGCGGGAAGGGGCACAATGAGCAGTTCTTC
>TRBV19|TRBD1|16|-|TRBJ1-5
CASRDRDRGDNQPQHF
TGTGCCAGCCGGGACCGGGACAGGGGCGACAATCAGCCCCAGCATTTT
>TRBV7-9|-|13|-|TRBJ1-2
CASSSVDPYGYTF
TGTGCCAGCAGCTCGGTCGACCCCTATGGCTACACCTTC
>TRBV9|TRBD2|16|-|TRBJ2-3
CASSPEGRGLTDTQYF
TGTGCCAGCAGCCCTGAGGGGCGGGGGTTAACAGATACGCAGTATTTT
>TRBV5-1|TRBD2|15|few|TRBJ2-1
CASPSSGSSYNEQFF
TGCGCCAGCCCATCGAGCGGGAGCTCCTACAATGAGCAGTTCTTC
>TRBV6-6|TRBD1|16|-|TRBJ1-3
CASSYSDRENGNTIYF
TGTGCCAGCAGTTACTCGGACAGGGAAAATGGAAACACCATATATTTT
>TRBV30|-|14|few|TRBJ1-5
CAWDRFLSNQPQHF
TGTGCCTGGGACAGGTTTCTGAGCAATCAGCCCCAGCATTTT
>TRBV7-9|TRBD1|23|few|TRBJ2-6
CASSASRDRGAHASNSGANVLTF
TGTGCCAGCAGCGCAAGCCGGGACAGGGGCGCGCACGCCTCCAACTCTGGGGCCAACGTCCTGACTTTC
>TRBV12-3/TRBV12-4|-|14|-|TRBJ1-3
CASSLGASGNTIYF
TGTGCCAGCAGTTTAGGAGCATCCGGAAACACCATATATTTT
>TRBV3-1|-|13|few|TRBJ2-3
CASSPSFSRAQYF
TGTGCCAGCAGCCCGAGTTTTTCGAGAGCGCAGTATTTT
>TRBV27|-|15|few|TRBJ2-7
CASRPYGGSSYEQYF
TGTGCCAGCAGGCCATATGGCGGCTCATCCTACGAGCAGTACTTC
>TRBV24-1|-|17|few|TRBJ2-2
CATSDLPTVTNTGELFF
TGTGCCACCAGTGATTTGCCGACAGTAACGAACACCGGGGAGCTGTTTTTT
>TRBV5-1|-|14|few|TRBJ1-1
CASSLSGGHTEAFF
TGCGCCAGCAGCTTGTCCGGGGGGCACACTGAAGCTTTCTTT
>TRBV9|-|12|-|TRBJ2-2
CASSVGSGELFF
TGTGCCAGCAGCGTTGGGAGCGGGGAGCTGTTTTTT
>TRBV10-3|-|13|-|TRBJ1-1
CAISESGETEAFF
TGTGCCATCAGTGAGTCGGGGGAGACTGAAGCTTTCTTT
>TRBV7-6|-|14|few|TRBJ1-1
CASTSGRGNTEAFF
TGTGCCAGCACTTCTGGCAGAGGGAACACTGAAGCTTTCTTT
>TRBV24-1|-|13|-|TRBJ1-2
CATSVSWVDGYTF
TGTGCCACCAGTGTAAGCTGGGTCGATGGCTACACCTTC
>TRBV7-8|-|16|-|TRBJ2-7
CASSLASGTYSYEQYF
TGTGCCAGCAGCTTAGCCTCCGGGACTTACTCCTACGAGCAGTACTTC
>TRBV15|-|15|-|TRBJ2-1
CATSRDYSSYNEQFF
TGTGCCACCAGCAGAGATTACAGCTCCTACAATGAGCAGTTCTTC
>TRBV11-2|-|14|-|TRBJ2-7
CASSLAPGVDEQYF
TGTGCCAGCAGCTTAGCTCCGGGCGTCGACGAGCAGTACTTC
>TRBV16|TRBD1|12|few|TRBJ2-7
CASSRTGDEQYF
TGTGCCAGCAGCCGGACAGGGGACGAGCAGTACTTC
>TRBV5-1|-|14|few|TRBJ1-1
CASSVGQQNTEAFF
TGCGCCAGCAGCGTTGGACAGCAGAACACTGAAGCTTTCTTT
>TRBV12-3/TRBV12-4|TRBD1|14|few|TRBJ1-2
CASGPGQGASGYTF
TGTGCCAGCGGGCCGGGACAGGGGGCGTCTGGCTACACCTTC
>TRBV20-1|-|13|-|TRBJ2-7
CSARGTVFYEQYF
TGCAGTGCTAGAGGGACAGTTTTCTACGAGCAGTACTTC
>TRBV9|-|16|-|TRBJ2-3
CASSIGAFTSTDTQYF
TGTGCCAGCAGCATTGGGGCTTTTACTAGCACAGATACGCAGTATTTT
>TRBV5-1|-|15|once|TRBJ2-1
CASSPDKSSYNEQFF
TGCGCCAGCAGCCCCGACAAGAGCTCCTACAATGAGCAGTTCTTC
>TRBV7-6|-|15|few|TRBJ1-1
CASSSGPPLGTEAFF
TGTGCCAGCAGCTCGGGACCTCCCTTAGGCACTGAAGCTTTCTTT
>TRBV9|-|15|-|TRBJ1-1
CASSPGDNTNTEAFF
TGTGCCAGCAGCCCCGGGGATAACACGAACACTGAAGCTTTCTTT